The T cell receptor beta chain described here comes from a study of T cells after yellow fever vaccination. General study results and limits: Any FACS-sorted repertoire could hold abundant clonotypes that contaminate it from the bulk population. A faster peak, day 5 versus 15, was reached by the weaker secondary response. Most primary-vaccination clones reappeared after the booster (about 96% CD4, around 88% CD8).

This CDR3 has 14 residues. V was trimmed by 4 bases and J by 0 bases, leaving 13 bases between them. The germline V gene encodes CDR1 SQVTM and CDR2 ANQGSEA. Generation of TCR cDNA used 5'RACE template switching (which added a universal primer site and UMIs). TCRdb re-analysed the 5' RACE reads in MiXCR, keeping a single row per CDR3 protein. The repertoire holds some 350,000 distinct CDR3 sequences, with roughly 6.1% as singletons. At least ten counts were recorded for this clonotype. What it recognizes is unknown. The chain links TRBV29-1 to TRBJ2-7; weak D call: TRBD2 (6 bases). This sample comprised PBMCs, obtained 5 days after the yellow fever booster vaccination. This TCR derives from a young man who received the YFV17D yellow fever vaccine. CDR3 bases: TGCAGCGTTGCGGGACTCACGAGCTCCTACGAGCAGTACTTC. Amino acids: CSVAGLTSSYEQYF.